The 24 T cell receptor beta chains below all came from one sample that was sequenced in a study of cytomegalovirus exposure and HLA in healthy donors. The PCR used 60 Vbeta and 13 Jbeta primers. Only in-frame clones appear in the TCRdb table, and some are missing; sequencing was by immunoSEQ multiplex PCR. The table records 120,000 or so clones, more than 60% of them present only once. Sequencing input: PBMCs. The receptor set was obtained from a woman between 45 and 60 years old in good health and CMV-seropositive.

This clone was seen only once. The CDR3 here is CASSPYTSGSGTGELFF. CDR3 nucleotides: TGTGCCAGCTCACCATACACTAGCGGATCTGGCACCGGGGAGCTGTTTTTT. The chain couples TRBV18 to TRBJ2-2; 8 nucleotides match TRBD2. The length of the CDR3 is 17 residues. Germline-derived CDR1 and CDR2 are KGHSH and LQKENI. V was pared by 2 bases and J by 4 bases, with 9 bases of the junction left unmatched. The whole variable domain, remainder taken from reference TRBV18 and TRBJ2-2, is NAGVMQNPRHLVRRRGQEARLRCSPMKGHSHVYWYRQLPEEGLKFMVYLQKENIIDESGMPKERFSAEFPKEGPSILRIQQVVRGDSAAYFCASSPYTSGSGTGELFFGEGSRLTVL.

CDR3 region: CASSIRGGATYEQYF. CDR3 DNA sequence: TGTGCCAGTAGTATAAGAGGGGGGGCCACCTACGAGCAGTACTTC. The chain uses TRBV19 and TRBJ2-7, with D possibly TRBD2 on 7 matching bases. The germline V gene encodes CDR1 LNHDA and CDR2 SQIVND (reference sequence). CDR3 size: 15 residues. V gave up 2 bases and J gave up 2 bases, with 13 bases separating them.

This clone was counted a few times. J is TRBJ2-3 and V is TRBV5-1; 11 positions match TRBD1. CDR1 and CDR2 from the germline V gene are SGHRS and YFSETQ. The CDR3 length is 14 residues. J was trimmed by 3 bases and V by 5 bases; bases with no gene match: 2. CDR3 nucleotides: TGCGCCAGCAGTGGGACAGGGGGAACAGATACGCAGTATTTT. Translated, it gives CASSGTGGTDTQYF.

This rearrangement joins TRBV7-9 to TRBJ2-5; 8 nucleotides align to TRBD2. CDR3 size: 15 residues. J gave up 5 bases and V 5 bases, and 10 bases lay outside the gene matches. The germline V gene has CDR1 SEHNR and CDR2 FQNEAQ (reference sequence). The CDR3 DNA reads TGTGCCAGCAGCGCCCAGGAGCGGGAGATCGAGACCCAGTACTTC. This codes for CASSAQEREIETQYF.

The rearrangement joins TRBV19 to TRBJ1-2, with D possibly matching TRBD1 (5 bases). The CDR3 is made up of 12 amino acids. V was shortened by 9 bases and J by 3 bases, with 11 bases between the two germline ends. In germline, CDR1 is LNHDA, CDR2 SQIVND (reference sequence). CDR3 amino acids: CASRDSYYGYTF. CDR3 in DNA: TGTGCCAGCCGGGACTCCTACTATGGCTACACCTTC.

The chain couples TRBV30 to TRBJ2-7; possible D gene TRBD1, 5 bases. CDR1 is GTSNPN and CDR2 is SVGIG in the germline V gene (reference sequence). V was cut by 5 bases and J by 0 bases, with 14 bases left in between. This CDR3 spans 14 amino acids. The DNA for the CDR3 is TGTGCCTGGGACAGAACTATAAGCTCCTACGAGCAGTACTTC. It is translated as CAWDRTISSYEQYF.

The chain is built from TRBV6-1 and TRBJ2-2; TRBD1 matches 8 bases. CDR1 MNHNS and CDR2 SASEGT come from the germline V gene. V lost 5 bases, J lost 4 bases, and 6 bases stayed unmatched. The CDR3 runs to 15 residues. This CDR3 is CASSKDRARTGELFF. DNA for the CDR3: TGTGCCAGCAGTAAGGACAGGGCGCGCACCGGGGAGCTGTTTTTT.

This clone was detected a few times. The gene calls are TRBV6-6 and TRBJ2-3; TRBD1 is a possible D gene (5 bases). The V gene lost 5 bases and the J gene lost 2 bases, with 11 bases spanning the gap. Germline-derived CDR1 and CDR2 are MNHNY and SVGAGI (reference sequence). The CDR3 sequence is 14 residues long. The CDR3 loop reads CASSIRVSTDTQYF. The CDR3 DNA reads TGTGCCAGCAGTATCAGGGTATCCACAGATACGCAGTATTTT.

This chain links TRBV10-3 with TRBJ1-2; D is undetermined. The V gene lost 3 bases and the J gene lost 5 bases, with 13 bases spanning the gap. This CDR3 is 14 amino acids long. The germline V gene has CDR1 ENHRY and CDR2 SYGVKD. The CDR3 region has the DNA TGTGCCATCAGTGAAGCCCAAGCGGGGTATGGCTACACCTTC. Its translation is CAISEAQAGYGYTF.

V usage is TRBV9 and J usage is TRBJ1-2, with a weak D call TRBD1 (6 bases). In germline, CDR1 is SGDLS, CDR2 YYNGEE. CDR3 length equals 14 residues. V shed 4 bases and J shed 1 base, with 11 bases lying between them. DNA of the CDR3: TGTGCCAGCAGCCCGGACAGCCGTAACTATGGCTACACCTTC. It codes for CASSPDSRNYGYTF.

The rearrangement joins TRBV7-2 to TRBJ1-1, with D unclear. Trimming took 5 bases from V and 0 from J, leaving 7 bases between them. This CDR3 comprises 13 residues. Germline CDR1 reads SGHTA; CDR2 reads FQGNSA. CDR3 residues: CASSAGMNTEAFF. CDR3 bases: TGTGCCAGCAGCGCGGGCATGAACACTGAAGCTTTCTTT.

The CDR3: CASSSIPGNQPQHF. CDR3 nucleotide sequence: TGCGCCAGCAGCTCGATTCCAGGGAATCAGCCCCAGCATTTT. The chain combines TRBV5-1 with TRBJ1-5; possibly TRBD1 for D (5 bases). This CDR3 is built from 14 residues. Per germline, CDR1 SGHRS and CDR2 YFSETQ. The V end was cut by 3 bases, the J end by 4 bases, with 11 bases between.

The CDR3: CASSLGGSTNEKLFF. The CDR3 DNA is TGTGCCAGCAGCCTGGGGGGATCAACTAATGAAAAACTGTTTTTT. This sequence joins TRBV6-6 and TRBJ1-4; perhaps TRBD1 as D (5 bases). V was clipped by 6 bases and J by 0 bases, with 11 bases between them. Germline V CDR1 and CDR2: MNHNY, SVGAGI (reference sequence). The CDR3 runs 15 residues.

The chain employs TRBV7-8 and TRBJ2-5; no clear D. Trimming removed 7 bases from V and 1 base from J, with 7 bases in between. The CDR3 contains 12 residues. The V gene's germline CDR1 is SGHVS and CDR2 FQNEAQ. CDR3 protein: CASNPIQETQYF. The CDR3 bases are TGTGCCAGCAATCCAATCCAAGAGACCCAGTACTTC.

This chain joins TRBV21-1 and TRBJ1-5; the D segment call TRBD1 is taken from the table without a DNA check. TRBV21-1 is reported as a pseudogene. CDR3 length equals 19 residues. The CDR3 DNA reads as TGTGCCAGCAGCAAAAAAAGGGCCCCACAGGGGGCACAGAGGCAGCCCCAGCATTTT. Residues: CASSKKRAPQGAQRQPQHF.

The V and J genes are TRBV9 and TRBJ2-1; 7 bases map to TRBD2. This CDR3 comprises 16 residues. Germline trimming cut 1 base from V and 4 bases from J; bases unmatched to any gene: 8. The V gene's germline CDR1 is SGDLS and CDR2 YYNGEE. CDR3 in DNA: TGTGCCAGCAGCGTATATTTGTCCGGGGGGTACAATGAGCAGTTCTTC. Amino acids: CASSVYLSGGYNEQFF.

The J gene is TRBJ2-5, the V gene TRBV5-1; 9 positions match TRBD2. The CDR3 has 15 amino acids. Trimming cost V 0 bases and J 4 bases; bases outside gene matches: 4. From germline, CDR1 is SGHRS and CDR2 YFSETQ. CDR3 coding DNA: TGCGCCAGCAGCTTGGGCGGGGGGGCCAGAGAGACCCAGTACTTC. This sequence encodes CASSLGGGARETQYF.

J is TRBJ2-7 and V is TRBV6-5, with 9 bases matching TRBD2. CDR1 is MNHEY and CDR2 is SVGAGI in the germline V gene. The CDR3 extends over 14 amino acids. After removal of 2 bases from V and 6 bases from J, the junction contained 5 bases not matched to a gene. The CDR3 DNA reads TGTGCCAGCAGTTACGCGGGAGGGCCGGTCGAGCAGTACTTC. This encodes CASSYAGGPVEQYF.

This chain uses TRBV7-9 with TRBJ1-4; 9 nucleotides agree with TRBD1. J gave up 8 bases and V 3 bases, and 4 bases lay outside the gene matches. Germline CDR1 SEHNR, CDR2 FQNEAQ (reference sequence). This CDR3 is built from 14 residues. DNA for the CDR3: TGTGCCAGCAGCTTGGACAGGGGAAGCGAAAAACTGTTTTTT. Translated: CASSLDRGSEKLFF.

The V call is TRBV30, the J call TRBJ2-2; D remains ambiguous. CDR1 is GTSNPN, CDR2 SVGIG, per germline (reference sequence). The CDR3 covers 13 residues. Trimming cost V 4 bases and J 5 bases, with 11 bases left between them. In DNA, the CDR3 is TGTGCCTGGACTGGAGTATTGACCGGGGAGCTGTTTTTT. Translation: CAWTGVLTGELFF.

CDR3 amino acids: CASTPPGTYEQYF. In DNA form, the CDR3 reads TGTGCCAGCACCCCGCCGGGAACGTACGAGCAGTACTTC. The V and J genes are TRBV6-1 and TRBJ2-7, with D tentatively TRBD2 (5 bases). V lost 7 bases and J lost 4, with 14 bases in between. Germline-derived CDR1 and CDR2 are MNHNS and SASEGT. This CDR3 is 13 amino acids long.

J is TRBJ1-1 and V is TRBV6-5; D remains ambiguous. The CDR3 consists of 15 residues. V dropped 5 bases and J dropped 0 bases, with 13 bases sitting between them. Per the germline V gene, CDR1 is MNHEY and CDR2 is SVGAGI. The CDR3 is CASSAQRALNTEAFF. The CDR3 bases are TGTGCCAGCAGTGCCCAGAGGGCTTTGAACACTGAAGCTTTCTTT.

The chain uses TRBV7-2 and TRBJ2-2, with D perhaps TRBD2 (5 bases). The CDR3 is 15 amino acids. Germline values: CDR1 SGHTA, CDR2 FQGNSA. V lost 3 bases and J 1 base, leaving 9 bases between the germline ends. The CDR3 sequence is CASSFVGGNTGELFF. CDR3 bases: TGTGCCAGCAGCTTCGTCGGAGGGAACACCGGGGAGCTGTTTTTT. The whole variable domain, remainder taken from reference TRBV7-2 and TRBJ2-2, is GAGVSQSPSNKVTEKGKDVELRCDPISGHTALYWYRQSLGQGLEFLIYFQGNSAPDKSGLPSDRFSAERTGGSVSTLTIQRTQQEDSAVYLCASSFVGGNTGELFFGEGSRLTVL.

V gene TRBV11-3 combines with J gene TRBJ2-1, with TRBD1 matching 8 bases. The V segment lost 5 bases and the J segment 7 bases; nucleotides outside the gene matches: 7. This CDR3 contains 14 residues. Germline values: CDR1 SGHNT, CDR2 YENEEA. The CDR3 DNA reads as TGTGCCAGCAGCCTCCGGACAGGGACGAATGAGCAGTTCTTC. Translation: CASSLRTGTNEQFF.